This T cell receptor beta chain derives from a study of vaccination and CD4 T cells after COVID-19. Study overall: Stimulation of the cells used overlapping spike peptide pools from SARS-CoV-2 and from the common cold coronaviruses HCoV-NL63, HCoV-OC43 and HCoV-229E.

An Oncomine TCR Beta short-read assay was used to sequence the DNA from cultured CD4+ T cells. From CD4+ T cells that had been cultured, genomic DNA was extracted. TCRdb re-called the PCR reads with MiXCR, one entry per CDR3 protein. Among 12,000 to 15,000 distinct CDR3 sequences, roughly 60% were seen once, and the ten largest hold approximately 15%. The treatment is: roughly 11-day PBMC culture with coronavirus spike peptide pools or control peptides (ViraFEST assay). Germline CDR1 reads SNHLY; CDR2 reads FYNNEI. The CDR3 is 15 amino acids. V lost 3 bases to trimming and J lost 5 bases; unmatched junction nucleotides: 8. This clonotype was counted only a few times. Its target is not known.

The clonotype comes from a human donor who had recovered from COVID-19. Sequenced sample: CD4+ T cells from blood, cultured in vitro. This rearrangement joins TRBV2 to TRBJ1-2, with 8 nucleotides matching TRBD1. CDR3 amino acids: CASSDLAGGRYGYTF. DNA of the CDR3: TGTGCCAGCAGTGATCTGGCAGGGGGCCGATATGGCTACACCTTC.